These 9 T cell receptor beta chains originate from one sample sequenced in a study of blood T cells in healthy people across ages. A second roughly 6 to 11 cycle PCR used barcoded and J-beta primers. TCRdb itself ran the 5' RACE reads through MiXCR, one entry per CDR3 protein. The sample lists 1.8 million or so distinct CDR3 sequences; roughly two fifths were seen once. The sample taken for sequencing was blood. These receptor sequences come from a human donor in good health.

This chain connects TRBV29-1 to TRBJ2-1; possibly TRBD2 for D (6 bases). V was pared by 6 bases and J by 3 bases, with 18 bases between. The CDR3 runs to 15 residues. In germline, CDR1 is SQVTM, CDR2 ANQGSEA. The CDR3: CSVPAPAGFYNEQFF. The CDR3 DNA is TGCAGCGTCCCGGCCCCCGCGGGATTCTACAATGAGCAGTTCTTC.

This CDR3 is CASSLVAGENYEQYF. For the CDR3, the DNA is TGTGCCAGCAGCTTAGTGGCAGGGGAAAATTACGAGCAGTACTTC. The J gene is TRBJ2-7, the V gene TRBV7-2; TRBD1 is a possible D gene (6 bases). This CDR3 spans 15 amino acids. Germline lookup yields CDR1 SGHTA and CDR2 FQGNSA. V dropped 1 base and J dropped 4 bases, with 14 bases sitting between them.

This clonotype appeared a few times. This sequence joins TRBV7-9 and TRBJ2-7; maybe TRBD2 (6 bases). V shed 5 bases and J shed 6 bases, with 20 bases lying between them. The V gene's germline CDR1 is SEHNR and CDR2 FQNEAQ (reference sequence). CDR3 length: 15 amino acids. The CDR3, as DNA: TGTGCCAGCAGCCCACCGGGGGACGCGATTGGCGAGCAGTACTTC. It specifies CASSPPGDAIGEQYF.

This clonotype was counted a few times. The V and J genes are TRBV11-3 and TRBJ2-3, with D uncertain. CDR3 length: 16 residues. Per the germline V gene, CDR1 is SGHNT and CDR2 is YENEEA. The ends were cut back, 5 bases at V and 1 base at J, with 16 bases in the middle. This chain's CDR3 is CASSPDIPGRTDTQYF. The CDR3 DNA follows: TGTGCCAGCAGCCCAGATATACCAGGCCGCACAGATACGCAGTATTTT.

V usage is TRBV20-1 and J usage is TRBJ2-7; possible D gene TRBD2, 6 bases. TRBJ2-5 explains the end of the DNA better; the J call may be wrong. This CDR3 is built from 13 residues. Looked up from germline, CDR1 is DFQATT and CDR2 is SNEGSKA (reference sequence). Here the CDR3 reads CSAGGLRGKTQYF. As DNA, the CDR3 is TGCAGTGCTGGGGGACTCAGAGGGAAGACCCAGTACTTC.

This clonotype showed up just a few times. The J gene is TRBJ2-5, the V gene TRBV5-6; TRBD2 agrees at 7 bases. Unmatched junction bases numbered 9, after V lost 7 bases and J lost 3 bases. The CDR3 is made up of 14 amino acids. Germline V CDR1 and CDR2: SGHDT, YYEEEE. This chain's CDR3 is CASGGSAGEETQYF. In nucleotides, the CDR3 is TGTGCCAGCGGAGGGTCGGCGGGGGAAGAGACCCAGTACTTC.

The chain recombines TRBV7-3 with TRBJ2-1; D is uncertain. This CDR3 has 12 residues. V lost 1 base, J lost 8 bases, and 6 bases lay in between. CDR1 SGHTA and CDR2 FQGTGA come from the germline V gene. The CDR3 DNA is TGTGCCAGCAGCTTAAAAGACCATGAGCAGTTCTTC. Amino acids: CASSLKDHEQFF.

The CDR3 sequence is CSARASASDGEQFF. The CDR3 nucleotides are TGCAGTGCTAGAGCGTCAGCCTCGGATGGTGAGCAGTTCTTC. The chain joins TRBV20-1 to TRBJ2-1; D call uncertain. V lost 1 base to trimming and J lost 9 bases, with 16 bases between them. The CDR3 sequence is 14 residues long. Germline V gene lookup returns CDR1 DFQATT and CDR2 SNEGSKA (reference sequence).

V usage is TRBV4-2 and J usage is TRBJ2-5; 11 nucleotides line up with TRBD2. Unmatched junction bases numbered 6, after V lost 1 base and J lost 2 bases. The CDR3 loop spans 17 amino acids. Germline-derived CDR1 and CDR2 are LGHNA and YNFKEQ. The CDR3 DNA reads as TGTGCCAGCAGCCAAGTTAGCGGGGGGGCGGGTCAAGAGACCCAGTACTTC. This sequence encodes CASSQVSGGAGQETQYF.